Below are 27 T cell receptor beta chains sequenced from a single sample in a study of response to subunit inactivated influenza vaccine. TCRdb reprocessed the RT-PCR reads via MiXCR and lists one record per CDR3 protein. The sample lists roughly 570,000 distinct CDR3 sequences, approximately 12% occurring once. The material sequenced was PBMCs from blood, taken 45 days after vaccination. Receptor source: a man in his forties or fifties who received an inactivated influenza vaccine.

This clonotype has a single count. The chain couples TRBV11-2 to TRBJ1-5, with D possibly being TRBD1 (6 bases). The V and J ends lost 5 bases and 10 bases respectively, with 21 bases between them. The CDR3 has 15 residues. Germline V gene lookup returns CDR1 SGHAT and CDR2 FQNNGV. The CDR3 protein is CASSHNPDSTFPQHF. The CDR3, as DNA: TGTGCCAGCAGCCACAACCCGGACAGTACTTTTCCCCAGCATTTT.

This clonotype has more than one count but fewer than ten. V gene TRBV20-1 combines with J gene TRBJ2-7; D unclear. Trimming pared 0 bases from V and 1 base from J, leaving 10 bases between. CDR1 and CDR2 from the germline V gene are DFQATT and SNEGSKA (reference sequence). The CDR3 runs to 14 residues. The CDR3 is CSARDIWRSYEQYF. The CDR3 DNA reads TGCAGTGCTAGAGACATTTGGCGGTCCTACGAGCAGTACTTC.

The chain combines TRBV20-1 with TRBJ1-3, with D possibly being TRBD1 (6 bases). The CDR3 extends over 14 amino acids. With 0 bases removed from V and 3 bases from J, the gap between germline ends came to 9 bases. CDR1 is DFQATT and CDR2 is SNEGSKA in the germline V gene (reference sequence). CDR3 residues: CSARDGQSGNTIYF. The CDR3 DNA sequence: TGCAGTGCTAGAGACGGACAGAGTGGAAACACCATATATTTT.

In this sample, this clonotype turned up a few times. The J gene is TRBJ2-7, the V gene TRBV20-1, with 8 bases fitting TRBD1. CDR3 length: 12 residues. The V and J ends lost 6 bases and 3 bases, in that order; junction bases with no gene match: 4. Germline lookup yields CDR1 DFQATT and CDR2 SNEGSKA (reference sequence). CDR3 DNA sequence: TGCAGTGCCCGGACAGGGAACTACGAGCAGTACTTC. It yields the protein CSARTGNYEQYF.

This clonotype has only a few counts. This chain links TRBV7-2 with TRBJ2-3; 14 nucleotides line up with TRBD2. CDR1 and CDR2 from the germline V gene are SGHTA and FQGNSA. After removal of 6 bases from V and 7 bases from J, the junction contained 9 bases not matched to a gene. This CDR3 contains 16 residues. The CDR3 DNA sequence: TGTGCCAGCAGATCCGGACTAGCGGGGGGTACATATACGCAGTATTTT. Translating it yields CASRSGLAGGTYTQYF.

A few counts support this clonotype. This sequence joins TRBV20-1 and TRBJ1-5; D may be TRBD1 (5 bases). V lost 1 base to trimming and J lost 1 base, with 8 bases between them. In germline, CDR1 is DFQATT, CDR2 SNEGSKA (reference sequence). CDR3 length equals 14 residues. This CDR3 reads CSARAGRSNQPQHF. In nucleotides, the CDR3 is TGCAGTGCTAGAGCGGGACGGAGCAATCAGCCCCAGCATTTT.

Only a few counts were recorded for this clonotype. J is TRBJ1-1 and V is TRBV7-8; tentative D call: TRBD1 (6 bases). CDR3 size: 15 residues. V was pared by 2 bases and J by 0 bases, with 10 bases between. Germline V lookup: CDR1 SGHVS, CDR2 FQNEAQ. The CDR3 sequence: CASSLTTGMNTEAFF. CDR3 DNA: TGTGCCAGCAGCTTAACGACAGGAATGAACACTGAAGCTTTCTTT.

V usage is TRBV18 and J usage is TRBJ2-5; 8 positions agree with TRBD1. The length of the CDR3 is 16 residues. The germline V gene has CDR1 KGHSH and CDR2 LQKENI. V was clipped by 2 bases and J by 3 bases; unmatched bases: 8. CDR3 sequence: CASSPSHRGLEETQYF. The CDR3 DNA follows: TGTGCCAGCTCACCATCCCACAGGGGGTTGGAAGAGACCCAGTACTTC. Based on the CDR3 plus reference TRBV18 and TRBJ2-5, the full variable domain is NAGVMQNPRHLVRRRGQEARLRCSPMKGHSHVYWYRQLPEEGLKFMVYLQKENIIDESGMPKERFSAEFPKEGPSILRIQQVVRGDSAAYFCASSPSHRGLEETQYFGPGTRLLVL.

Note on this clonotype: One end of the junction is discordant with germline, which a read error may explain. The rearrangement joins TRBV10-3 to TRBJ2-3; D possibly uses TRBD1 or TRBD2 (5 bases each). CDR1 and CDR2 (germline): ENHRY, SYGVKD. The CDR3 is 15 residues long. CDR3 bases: TGTGCCATCACTGAGGGGAAGAGGGTCACAGATACGCAGTATTTT. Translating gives CAITEGKRVTDTQYF.

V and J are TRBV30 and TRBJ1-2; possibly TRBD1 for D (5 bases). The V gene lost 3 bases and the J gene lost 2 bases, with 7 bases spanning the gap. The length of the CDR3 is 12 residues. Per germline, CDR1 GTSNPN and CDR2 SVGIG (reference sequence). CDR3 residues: CAWRTANYGYTF. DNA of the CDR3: TGTGCCTGGAGGACAGCGAACTATGGCTACACCTTC.

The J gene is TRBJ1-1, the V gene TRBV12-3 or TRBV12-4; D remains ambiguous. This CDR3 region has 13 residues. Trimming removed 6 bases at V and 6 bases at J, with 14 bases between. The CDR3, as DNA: TGTGCCAGCAGGGAGGGCAACATGGCTGAAGCTTTCTTT. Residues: CASREGNMAEAFF.

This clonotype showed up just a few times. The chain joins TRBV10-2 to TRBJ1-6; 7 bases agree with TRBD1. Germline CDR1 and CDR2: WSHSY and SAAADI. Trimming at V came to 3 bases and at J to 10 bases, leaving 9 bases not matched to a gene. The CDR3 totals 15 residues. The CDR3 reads CASSEKRQGRSPLHF. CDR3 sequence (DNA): TGCGCCAGCAGTGAAAAGAGACAGGGAAGATCACCCCTCCACTTT.

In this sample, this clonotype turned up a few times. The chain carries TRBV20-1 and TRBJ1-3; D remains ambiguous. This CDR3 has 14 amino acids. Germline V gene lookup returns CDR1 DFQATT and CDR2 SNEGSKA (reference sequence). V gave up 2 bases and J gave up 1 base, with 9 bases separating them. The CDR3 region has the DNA TGCAGTGCTAGATCGGGGAGGTCTGGAAACACCATATATTTT. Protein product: CSARSGRSGNTIYF.

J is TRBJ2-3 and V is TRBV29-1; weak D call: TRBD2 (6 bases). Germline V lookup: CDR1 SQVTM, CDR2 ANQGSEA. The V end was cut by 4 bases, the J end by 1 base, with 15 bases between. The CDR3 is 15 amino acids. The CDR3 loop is CSVVRMRGRTDTQYF. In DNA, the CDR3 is TGCAGCGTTGTACGTATGCGGGGCCGCACAGATACGCAGTATTTT.

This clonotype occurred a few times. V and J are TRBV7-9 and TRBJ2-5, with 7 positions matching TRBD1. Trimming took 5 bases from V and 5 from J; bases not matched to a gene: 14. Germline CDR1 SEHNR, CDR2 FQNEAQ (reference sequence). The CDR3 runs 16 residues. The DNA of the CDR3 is TGTGCCAGCAGCGCCTTACAGGGGAAGGGGTTGGAGACCCAGTACTTC. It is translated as CASSALQGKGLETQYF.

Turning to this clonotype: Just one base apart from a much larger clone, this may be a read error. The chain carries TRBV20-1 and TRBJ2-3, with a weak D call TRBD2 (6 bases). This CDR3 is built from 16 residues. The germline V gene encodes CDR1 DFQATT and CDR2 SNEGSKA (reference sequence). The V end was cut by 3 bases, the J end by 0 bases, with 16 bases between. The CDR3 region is CSASLLSGTSTDTQYF. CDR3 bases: TGCAGTGCTAGTTTGCTTAGCGGAACTAGCACAGATACGCAGTATTTT.

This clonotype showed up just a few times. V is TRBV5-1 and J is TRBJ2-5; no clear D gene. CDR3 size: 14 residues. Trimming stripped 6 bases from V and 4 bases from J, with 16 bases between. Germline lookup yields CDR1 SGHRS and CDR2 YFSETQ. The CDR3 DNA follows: TGCGCCAGCAAGGTGGTTACAGCGACAGAGACCCAGTACTTC. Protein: CASKVVTATETQYF.

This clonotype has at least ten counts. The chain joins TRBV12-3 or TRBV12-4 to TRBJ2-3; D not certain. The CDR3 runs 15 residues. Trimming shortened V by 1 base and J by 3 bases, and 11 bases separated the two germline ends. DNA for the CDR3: TGTGCCAGCAGTTTAGGGGCCCTCGGGACAGATACGCAGTATTTT. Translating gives CASSLGALGTDTQYF.

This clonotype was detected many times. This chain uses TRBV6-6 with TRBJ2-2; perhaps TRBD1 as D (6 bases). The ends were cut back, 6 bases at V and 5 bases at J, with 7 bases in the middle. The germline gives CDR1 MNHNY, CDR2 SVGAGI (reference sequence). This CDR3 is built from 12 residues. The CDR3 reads CASRTGTGELFF. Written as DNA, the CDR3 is TGTGCCAGCAGAACAGGGACCGGGGAGCTGTTTTTT.

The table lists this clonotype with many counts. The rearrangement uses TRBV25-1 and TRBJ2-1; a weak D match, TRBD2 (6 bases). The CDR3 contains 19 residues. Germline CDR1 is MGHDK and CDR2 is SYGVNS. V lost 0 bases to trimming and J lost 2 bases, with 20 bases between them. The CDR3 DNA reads TGTGCCAGCAGTGAATACCCGACAGATAGCGGACCGACCTACAATGAGCAGTTCTTC. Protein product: CASSEYPTDSGPTYNEQFF.

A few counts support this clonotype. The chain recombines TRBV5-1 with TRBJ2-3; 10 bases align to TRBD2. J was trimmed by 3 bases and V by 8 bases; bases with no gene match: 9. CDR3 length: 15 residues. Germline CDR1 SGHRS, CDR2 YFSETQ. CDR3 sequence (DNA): TGCGCCAGTACTCTAGCGGGAGTACCGACAGATACGCAGTATTTT. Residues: CASTLAGVPTDTQYF.

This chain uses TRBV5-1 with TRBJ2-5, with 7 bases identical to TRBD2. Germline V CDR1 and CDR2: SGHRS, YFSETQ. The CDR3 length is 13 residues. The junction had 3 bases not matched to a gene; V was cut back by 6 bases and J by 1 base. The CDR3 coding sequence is TGCGCCAGCACCGTAGCGGGCCAAGAGACCCAGTACTTC. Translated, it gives CASTVAGQETQYF. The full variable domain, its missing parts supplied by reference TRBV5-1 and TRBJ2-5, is KAGVTQTPRYLIKTRGQQVTLSCSPISGHRSVSWYQQTPGQGLQFLFEYFSETQRNKGNFPGRFSGRQFSNSRSEMNVSTLELGDSALYLCASTVAGQETQYFGPGTRLLVL.

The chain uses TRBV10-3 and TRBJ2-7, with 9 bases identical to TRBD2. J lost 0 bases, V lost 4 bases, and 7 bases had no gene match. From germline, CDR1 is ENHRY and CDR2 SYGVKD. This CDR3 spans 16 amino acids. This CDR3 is CAISVSGGPSSYEQYF. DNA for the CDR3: TGTGCCATCAGTGTCAGCGGGGGGCCGAGCTCCTACGAGCAGTACTTC.

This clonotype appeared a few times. The CDR3 reads CAISESGQGANEQFF. CDR3 bases: TGTGCCATCAGTGAGTCGGGGCAGGGGGCCAATGAGCAGTTCTTC. The chain has TRBV10-3 and TRBJ2-1; 8 bases match TRBD1. V trimming: 0 bases; J trimming: 6 bases; junction bases outside the gene matches: 4. The germline V gene has CDR1 ENHRY and CDR2 SYGVKD. The CDR3 is 15 residues long.

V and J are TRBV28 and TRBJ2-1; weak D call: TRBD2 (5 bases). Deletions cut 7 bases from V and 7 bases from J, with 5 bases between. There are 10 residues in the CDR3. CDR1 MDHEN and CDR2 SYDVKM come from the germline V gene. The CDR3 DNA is TGTGCCAGCAAGCGGAATGAGCAGTTCTTC. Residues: CASKRNEQFF.

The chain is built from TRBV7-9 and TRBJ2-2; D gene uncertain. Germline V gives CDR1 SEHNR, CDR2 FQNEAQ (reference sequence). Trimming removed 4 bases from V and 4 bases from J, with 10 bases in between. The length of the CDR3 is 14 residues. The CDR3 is CASSSSWSTGELFF. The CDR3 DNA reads TGTGCCAGCAGCTCCTCGTGGTCCACCGGGGAGCTGTTTTTT.

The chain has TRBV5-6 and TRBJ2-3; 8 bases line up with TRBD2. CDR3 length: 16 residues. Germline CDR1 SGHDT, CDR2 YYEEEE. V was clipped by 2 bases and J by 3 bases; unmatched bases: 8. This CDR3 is CASSFWSGSLTDTQYF. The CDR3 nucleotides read TGTGCCAGCAGCTTCTGGAGCGGGAGTTTGACAGATACGCAGTATTTT.